This TCR beta chain was sequenced in a study of shared clonotypes between healthy human individuals. CD45RO-negative cells were positively selected for CCR7, leaving out terminally differentiated effector memory CD45RA+ cells. Caucasian adults residing in Nashville, Tennessee made up all the donors. Generated by immunoSEQ multiplex PCR, the TCRdb table keeps only in-frame clones and is missing some. The sample contains around 2,000,000 clones, under 95% of which appear only once. Details on this clone: Its specificity is unknown.

Study-wide results and caveats: For naive CD4 cells, roughly 4.6% of clonotypes were shared across four donors.

The sequencing sample was made of naive CD8+ T cells from PBMCs. The TCR comes from a man between 18 and 35 years old in good health. Some clones in this sample may be carry-over from other donors' samples.

CDR3 DNA: TGTGCCAGCGTCAGACTAGCGGGAGTGAATGAGCAGTTCTTC. Its protein product is CASVRLAGVNEQFF. The chain has TRBV2 and TRBJ2-1; 12 bases map to TRBD2. This CDR3 comprises 14 residues. CDR1 is SNHLY, CDR2 FYNNEI, per germline. Trimming took 8 bases from V and 7 from J; bases not matched to a gene: 6.